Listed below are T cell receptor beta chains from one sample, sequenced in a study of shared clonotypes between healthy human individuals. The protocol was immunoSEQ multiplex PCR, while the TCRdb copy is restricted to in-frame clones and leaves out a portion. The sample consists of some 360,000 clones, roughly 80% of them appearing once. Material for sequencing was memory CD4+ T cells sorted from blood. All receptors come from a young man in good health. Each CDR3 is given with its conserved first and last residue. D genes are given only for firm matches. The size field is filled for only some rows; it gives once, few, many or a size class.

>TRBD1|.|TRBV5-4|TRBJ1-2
CASSTRQGNYGYTF
TGTGCCAGCAGCACGCGACAGGGGAACTATGGCTACACCTTC
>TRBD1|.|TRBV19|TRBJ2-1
CASSIVPGGNEQFF
TGTGCCAGTAGTATAGTCCCAGGGGGCAATGAGCAGTTCTTC
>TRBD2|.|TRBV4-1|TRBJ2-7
CASSQLTSGKTYEQYF
TGCGCCAGCAGCCAATTGACTAGCGGGAAAACCTACGAGCAGTACTTC
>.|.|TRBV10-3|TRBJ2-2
CAISESVVTGNTGELFF
TGTGCCATCAGTGAGTCGGTGGTGACGGGGAACACCGGGGAGCTGTTTTTT
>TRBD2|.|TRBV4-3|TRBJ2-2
CASSRGAAGGGTGELFF
TGCGCCAGCAGCCGGGGTGCGGCGGGAGGAGGGACCGGGGAGCTGTTTTTT
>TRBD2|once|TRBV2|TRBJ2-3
CASSLASGRVYSADTQYF
TGTGCCAGCAGTCTAGCTAGCGGGAGGGTTTATTCTGCAGATACGCAGTATTTT
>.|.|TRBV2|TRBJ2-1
CASSTTSSYNEQFF
TGTGCCAGCAGTACGACTAGTTCCTACAATGAGCAGTTCTTC
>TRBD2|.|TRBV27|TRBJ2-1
CASSLSRRSSGRAGNEQFF
TGTGCCAGCAGTTTATCGCGGCGGTCTAGCGGGAGGGCCGGGAATGAGCAGTTCTTC
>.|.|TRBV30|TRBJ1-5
CAWSSARGQPQHF
TGTGCCTGGTCGTCGGCGAGGGGTCAGCCCCAGCATTTT
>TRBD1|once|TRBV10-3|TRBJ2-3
CAIRGDLRGSTDTQYF
TGTGCCATCAGAGGGGACCTCAGGGGGTCCACAGATACGCAGTATTTT
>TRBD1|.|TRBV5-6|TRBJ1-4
CASSYGTGRGEKLFF
TGTGCCAGCAGCTACGGGACAGGGCGGGGAGAAAAACTGTTTTTT
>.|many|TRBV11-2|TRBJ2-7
CASSPGLSGYEQYF
TGTGCCAGCAGCCCAGGGCTGTCGGGCTACGAGCAGTACTTC
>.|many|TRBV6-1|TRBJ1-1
CASSEQRGTEAFF
TGTGCCAGCAGTGAACAAAGGGGGACTGAAGCTTTCTTT
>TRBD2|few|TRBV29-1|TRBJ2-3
CSVEVLAGTDTQYF
TGCAGCGTTGAAGTACTAGCGGGAACAGATACGCAGTATTTT
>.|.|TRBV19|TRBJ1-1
CASSIMGETEAFF
TGTGCCAGTAGTATAATGGGGGAGACTGAAGCTTTCTTT
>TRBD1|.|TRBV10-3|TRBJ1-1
CAIMSGTGSTEAFF
TGTGCCATCATGTCCGGGACAGGGAGCACTGAAGCTTTCTTT
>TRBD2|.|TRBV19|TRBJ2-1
CASSINGRGYNEQFF
TGTGCCAGTAGTATAAACGGGAGGGGCTACAATGAGCAGTTCTTC
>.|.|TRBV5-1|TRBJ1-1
CASSWTANTEAFF
TGCGCCAGCAGCTGGACAGCGAACACTGAAGCTTTCTTT
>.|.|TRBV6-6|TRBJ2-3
CASTGTASTQYF
TGTGCCAGCACGGGGACGGCTAGTACGCAGTATTTT
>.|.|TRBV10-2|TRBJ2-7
CASTQKRGSYEQYF
TGCGCCAGCACCCAGAAGAGGGGTTCCTACGAGCAGTACTTC
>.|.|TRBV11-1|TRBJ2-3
CASSGDRPPRDTQYF
TGTGCCAGCAGCGGCGACAGACCTCCACGGGATACGCAGTATTTT
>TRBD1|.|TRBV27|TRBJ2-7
CASKLRSGTALSYEQYF
TGTGCCAGCAAGCTTCGATCCGGGACAGCCTTATCCTACGAGCAGTACTTC
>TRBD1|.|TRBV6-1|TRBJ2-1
CASSEAPGQGSSYNEQFF
TGTGCCAGCAGTGAAGCGCCGGGACAGGGGAGCTCCTACAATGAGCAGTTCTTC
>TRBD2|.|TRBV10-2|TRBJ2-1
CATYSSGTYNEQFF
TGCGCCACTTATTCTAGCGGGACCTACAATGAGCAGTTCTTC
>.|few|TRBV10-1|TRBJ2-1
CASSESRFFEVGNEQFF
TGCGCCAGCAGTGAGTCCCGATTTTTCGAGGTAGGCAATGAGCAGTTCTTC
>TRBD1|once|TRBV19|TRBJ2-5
CASKNDPGTGAETQYF
TGTGCCAGTAAGAATGACCCCGGGACAGGGGCAGAGACCCAGTACTTC
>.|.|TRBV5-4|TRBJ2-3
CASSLATGGSPEGDTQYF
TGTGCCAGCAGCTTGGCGACCGGGGGCTCTCCCGAGGGGGATACGCAGTATTTT